The rows below give T cell receptor beta chains drawn from one sample of a study of blood T cell repertoires in COVID-19. Profiling relied on immunoSEQ multiplex PCR, and the TCRdb table lists in-frame clones only, not all of them. In the table there are 140,000 or so clones, 70% to 90% of which are singletons. The material sequenced was peripheral blood. These receptors were collected from a human donor in a cohort sampled during active COVID-19. The CDR3 runs from the conserved cysteine through the conserved F or W. D genes are given only for firm matches. Clone size is not always given. Where it is, it says once, few, many or a class for expanded clones.

TRBJ2-2,NA,NA,TRBV7-3,CASSLTAQGLAGELFF,TGTGCCAGCAGCTTAACGGCACAGGGTTTGGCCGGGGAGCTGTTTTTT
TRBJ2-1,NA,TRBD2,TRBV9,CASSVGSGSYNEQFF,TGTGCCAGCAGCGTAGGAAGCGGGAGCTACAATGAGCAGTTCTTC
TRBJ2-3,NA,TRBD2,TRBV5-1,CASSLKLTSGDGDTQYF,TGCGCCAGCAGCTTGAAGTTGACTAGCGGGGATGGGGATACGCAGTATTTT
TRBJ2-1,NA,TRBD1,TRBV29-1,CSVESQGVNEQFF,TGCAGCGTCGAATCACAGGGGGTCAATGAGCAGTTCTTC
TRBJ1-2,NA,TRBD1,TRBV28,CASSSIEQGGGYTF,TGTGCCAGCAGTTCCATAGAACAGGGGGGTGGCTACACCTTC
TRBJ2-5,NA,TRBD1,TRBV2,CASSGRTGTLETQYF,TGTGCCAGCAGTGGGCGGACAGGGACATTGGAGACCCAGTACTTC
TRBJ2-2,NA,TRBD1,TRBV30,CAWDGQGVTGELFF,TGTGCCTGGGACGGACAGGGGGTAACCGGGGAGCTGTTTTTT
TRBJ1-5,NA,NA,TRBV21-1,CASSKDSREQPQHF,TGTGCCAGCAGCAAAGATTCGAGGGAGCAGCCCCAGCATTTT
TRBJ2-2,once,TRBD2,TRBV6-5,CASSYDSGGASGELFF,TGTGCCAGCAGTTACGATAGCGGGGGGGCCTCAGGGGAGCTGTTTTTT
TRBJ2-3,few,NA,TRBV2,CASSGLFYTDTQYF,TGTGCCAGCTCGGGACTCTTCTACACAGATACGCAGTATTTT
TRBJ1-4,NA,NA,TRBV7-9,CASSQGSNEKLFF,TGTGCCAGCAGCCAGGGGTCTAATGAAAAACTGTTTTTT
TRBJ1-4,NA,TRBD1,TRBV5-4,CASSWDRGLSTNEKLFF,TGTGCCAGCAGCTGGGACAGGGGGCTTTCAACTAATGAAAAACTGTTTTTT
TRBJ2-7,NA,NA,TRBV28,CASSHPRRREQYF,TGTGCCAGCAGCCACCCTAGACGGCGGGAGCAGTACTTC
TRBJ2-1,NA,NA,TRBV29-1,CSVAQSSYNEQFF,TGCAGCGTTGCACAGAGCTCCTACAATGAGCAGTTCTTC
TRBJ1-2,NA,NA,TRBV5-6,CASSGRAGDGYTF,TGTGCCAGCAGCGGGCGGGCAGGGGATGGCTACACCTTC
TRBJ1-2,NA,NA,TRBV28,CASSSADNNYGYTF,TGTGCCAGCAGTTCCGCTGACAATAACTATGGCTACACCTTC
TRBJ1-5,NA,TRBD1,TRBV6-1,CASSEIRDRGYQPQHF,TGTGCCAGCAGTGAAATTCGGGACAGGGGTTATCAGCCCCAGCATTTT
TRBJ1-1,few,TRBD1,TRBV10-2,CASSPDRVNTEAFF,TGCGCCAGCAGCCCGGACAGGGTGAACACTGAAGCTTTCTTT